Shown below are 8 T cell receptor beta chains from a single sample sequenced in a study of regulatory T cells in long-lasting Graves disease. The time point here: newly diagnosed GD, antithyroid drugs for less than 3 months. Following extraction of RNA from PBMCs, that RNA was used to make the TCR library. HTBI primers from iRepertoire and Arm-PCR of CDR3 regions yielded the TCR beta libraries. TCRdb independently ran MiXCR on the multiplex PCR reads; one entry per CDR3 protein. Of 400,000 to 500,000 distinct CDR3 sequences detected, 15% appear once; the ten largest clones hold about 7.6%. These same records also appear under a second study, on T cells in Graves' hyperthyroidism and ophthalmopathy.

This sample comprised peripheral blood mononuclear cells (PBMCs), obtained at new diagnosis, from a patient treated with antithyroid drugs. The receptors were gathered from a woman in her thirties or forties with Graves disease.

The chain has TRBV3-1 and TRBJ1-5; D may be TRBD1 (5 bases). The CDR3 consists of 14 residues. Germline V gene data show CDR1 as LGHDT and CDR2 as YNNKEL (reference sequence). Between the trimmed V and J ends, which lost 1 base and 4 bases, there was a span of 8 bases. DNA for the CDR3: TGTGCCAGCAGCCAAGCAGGGATTAATCAGCCCCAGCATTTT. It specifies CASSQAGINQPQHF.

As to this clonotype: This may come from a read error, since a much larger clone is one base off. The gene calls are TRBV6-2 or TRBV6-3 and TRBJ2-3; 10 bases line up with TRBD2. The CDR3 is 15 residues long. Germline CDR1 is MNHEY and CDR2 is SVGEGT. For the CDR3, the DNA is TGTGCCAGCGGAAGGCGGACTAGCGGCACAGATATGCAGTATTTT. Its protein is CASGRRTSGTDMQYF.

There are many counts of this clonotype. The V call is TRBV6-5, the J call TRBJ1-4, with D perhaps TRBD1 (5 bases). The ends were cut back, 0 bases at V and 4 bases at J, with 12 bases in the middle. CDR3 length: 16 amino acids. Germline-derived CDR1 and CDR2 are MNHEY and SVGAGI. DNA for the CDR3: TGTGCCAGCAGTTACTCGTCGAACAGGAATAATGAAAAACTGTTTTTT. It codes for CASSYSSNRNNEKLFF.

Many counts were recorded for this clonotype. The J gene is TRBJ2-3, the V gene TRBV12-3 or TRBV12-4; TRBD2 matches at 14 bases. The CDR3 is 17 amino acids. V trimming: 5 bases; J trimming: 6 bases; junction bases outside the gene matches: 10. CDR3 nucleotides: TGTGCCAGCAGTCTGGGGGGACTAGCGGGAGTAATGGATACGCAGTATTTT. Residues: CASSLGGLAGVMDTQYF.

This clonotype was seen many times. The V gene is TRBV28, the J gene TRBJ2-3; D is possibly TRBD1 (8 bases). The CDR3 extends over 16 amino acids. Germline V gene data show CDR1 as MDHEN and CDR2 as SYDVKM. V was cut by 1 base and J by 4 bases, with 15 bases left in between. CDR3 coding DNA: TGTGCCAGCAGTTTATTCGGGGGGACAGGCCCAGATACGCAGTATTTT. Translating it yields CASSLFGGTGPDTQYF. Variable domain in full (rest from reference TRBV28 and TRBJ2-3): DVKVTQSSRYLVKRTGEKVFLECVQDMDHENMFWYRQDPGLGLRLIYFSYDVKMKEKGDIPEGYSVSREKKERFSLILESASTNQTSMYLCASSLFGGTGPDTQYFGPGTRLTVL.

This chain links TRBV28 with TRBJ2-7; 12 bases agree with TRBD2. J was trimmed by 0 bases and V by 4 bases; bases with no gene match: 7. CDR1 MDHEN and CDR2 SYDVKM come from the germline V gene. There are 17 residues in the CDR3. The CDR3 protein is CASSSSTSGRSSYEQYF. In nucleotides, the CDR3 is TGTGCCAGCAGTTCCTCGACTAGCGGGAGAAGCTCCTACGAGCAGTACTTC.

This clonotype was seen at least ten times. The junction shows a germline mismatch at one end, possibly a read error. This chain uses TRBV10-2 with TRBJ1-2; D not resolved. CDR3 size: 15 residues. Germline loops: CDR1 WSHSY, CDR2 SAAADI. The CDR3 protein is CASSKSVGANYGYTF. The CDR3 nucleotides are TGCGCCAGCAGTAAGTCGGTCGGAGCTAACTATGGCTACACCTTC.

This clonotype was observed at least ten times. This chain uses TRBV7-3 with TRBJ2-1, with 7 bases lining up with TRBD2. Germline V CDR1 and CDR2: SGHTA, FQGTGA. V was clipped by 5 bases and J by 0 bases; unmatched bases: 4. The CDR3 is made up of 15 amino acids. CDR3 coding DNA: TGTGCCAGCAGCCAGGGAGGGAGCTCCTACAATGAGCAGTTCTTC. It is translated as CASSQGGSSYNEQFF.